These T cell receptor beta chains were read from a single sample in a study of CD8 T cells in ankylosing spondylitis. TCRdb redid the calling of the 5' RACE reads with MiXCR, one entry per CDR3 protein. There are about 750,000 distinct CDR3 sequences in the sample; roughly 20% occur only once, and roughly a fifth lies in the top ten. The sequenced sample consisted of blood, either unsorted or a sorted T cell fraction (not recorded which). These receptors came from a male donor with ankylosing spondylitis. Each CDR3 is given without its conserved first and last residue.

cdr3_aa	v_call
ASSPTSGSRLGTGELF	TRBV27
AISDEAKNMAYGYT	TRBV10-3
SAQGGNQPQH	TRBV29-1
ASRPGQGTEAF	TRBV12-3/TRBV12-4
ASSPQLAAKTDTQY	TRBV12-3/TRBV12-4
ASSFLGATEAF	TRBV5-1
ASSLTRAEAF	TRBV12-3/TRBV12-4
SASGETGKGYGYT	TRBV20-1
ASSLTSRGTGVEKLF	TRBV7-2
ASSQDKGSYGYT	TRBV4-1
ASSQDPGGAYNEQF	TRBV14
ASSLALTGGMNTEAF	TRBV13
ATSRVRGGNQPQH	TRBV15
ATSRDVSEKLF	TRBV15
ASSLGGAGMNTEAF	TRBV5-8
ATSSPGDEQF	TRBV15
ASSSHYIAGASYDEQF	TRBV7-3
ASSQVSNKQETQY	TRBV4-2
ASSQARGRPSKNIQY	TRBV3-1
ASSAGGTGGYGYT	TRBV6-4
ASDTGTSNTGELF	TRBV5-1
ASSTGTVPSTDTQY	TRBV19
ASSPTSPAYNEQF	TRBV18
ASRRSGTGLGDYEQY	TRBV5-1
SARDGTGVNEQY	TRBV20-1
ASKAPANEQF	TRBV2
ASSQVSAGSNEQF	TRBV4-2
ASSPDNLNTEAF	TRBV7-3
ATSDAGGPDTQY	TRBV24-1
ASARVNEQF	TRBV2
ASSQPGTTDTQY	TRBV4-1
ASSWTTTSYNEQF	TRBV27
ASRRRDTSNQPQH	TRBV2
SASPGSQPQH	TRBV20-1
ASSPLGSENPYNEQF	TRBV9
SASAEGRSYEQY	TRBV20-1
ASSLGTGDTQY	TRBV7-2
AIHVGARTGELF	TRBV12-3/TRBV12-4
ASSLSSAWQGKVGETQY	TRBV12-3/TRBV12-4
ASSRDKRTRAQY	TRBV28
ASSLVAGEYQETQY	TRBV5-1
ATSRDLAQGWPNQPQH	TRBV15
ASSLERGTTDTQY	TRBV7-6
ASSLRGWTGKADTQY	TRBV4-1
ASSWTGAYEQY	TRBV5-1
ASSESWDRGETQY	TRBV25-1
ASSLDAGASF	TRBV7-9
ASSQLQGAGEKLF	TRBV2
ASSLDRVNSGANVLT	TRBV5-1
ASSYQGAIGTEAF	TRBV7-9
SARLLQGLGDTQY	TRBV20-1
ASSPIVGYGYT	TRBV7-9
SARDPGTVGYT	TRBV20-1
SVAPLASQETQY	TRBV29-1
ASSQDWGSNQPQH	TRBV4-2